The rows below give T cell receptor beta chains drawn from one sample of a study of resident and recirculating memory T cells in vitiligo. Repertoires were generated with immunoSEQ multiplex PCR, while TCRdb's copy carries only in-frame clones and drops some. The sample shows more than 35,000 clones, 80% to 95% of them seen only once. What was sequenced was blood. These receptors were obtained from a male donor with vitiligo. CDR3s include the opening cysteine and the closing phenylalanine or tryptophan. Fields, in order: J gene, clone size, D gene, V gene, CDR3 DNA, CDR3 protein. D genes are given only for firm matches. Expanded clones get a size class; other rows say once, few or many, or leave the size out.

TRBJ1-4	once	NA	TRBV18	TGTGCCAGCTCGCGTGGGGGGGCGGATGAAAAACTGTTTTTT	CASSRGGADEKLFF
TRBJ2-3	NA	TRBD1	TRBV19	TGTGCCAGTAGTGCGGGACAGGGAGTTACAGATACGCAGTATTTT	CASSAGQGVTDTQYF
TRBJ1-4	NA	NA	TRBV4-3	TGCGCCAGCAGCCAAGATCCGGGGTCTTATGAAAAACTGTTTTTT	CASSQDPGSYEKLFF
TRBJ1-4	NA	NA	TRBV2	TGTGCCAGCAGCCCGAACGACGCCGGAGATGAACTGTTTTTT	CASSPNDAGDELFF
TRBJ2-2	NA	TRBD1	TRBV4-1	TGCGCCAGCAGCCAAGATCAAGGACAGGGGGCCCAATACACCGGGGAGCTGTTTTTT	CASSQDQGQGAQYTGELFF
TRBJ2-7	once	TRBD2	TRBV4-1	TGCGCCAGCAGCCACACAGCGGGGAACTACGAGCAGTACTTC	CASSHTAGNYEQYF
TRBJ1-2	NA	NA	TRBV4-3	TGCGCCAGCAGCCATACTAGCTCCAGTCTCGGCTACACCTTC	CASSHTSSSLGYTF
TRBJ2-7	NA	TRBD1	TRBV5-6	TGTGCCAGCAGCCTTTTGGGGACAGGCCCCTACGAGCAGTACTTC	CASSLLGTGPYEQYF
TRBJ1-2	NA	TRBD1	TRBV7-6	TGTGCCAGCAGCTCTTGGACAGGGGGCGAAGGCTACACCTTC	CASSSWTGGEGYTF
TRBJ2-2	NA	TRBD1	TRBV5-1	TGCGCCAGCAGCATCTGGACAGGGGCGGACACCGGGGAGCTGTTTTTT	CASSIWTGADTGELFF
TRBJ2-5	once	TRBD2	TRBV7-6	TGTGCCAGCAGCGACCCTATTAGGCAGGGAGGGCAGACCCAGTACTTC	CASSDPIRQGGQTQYF